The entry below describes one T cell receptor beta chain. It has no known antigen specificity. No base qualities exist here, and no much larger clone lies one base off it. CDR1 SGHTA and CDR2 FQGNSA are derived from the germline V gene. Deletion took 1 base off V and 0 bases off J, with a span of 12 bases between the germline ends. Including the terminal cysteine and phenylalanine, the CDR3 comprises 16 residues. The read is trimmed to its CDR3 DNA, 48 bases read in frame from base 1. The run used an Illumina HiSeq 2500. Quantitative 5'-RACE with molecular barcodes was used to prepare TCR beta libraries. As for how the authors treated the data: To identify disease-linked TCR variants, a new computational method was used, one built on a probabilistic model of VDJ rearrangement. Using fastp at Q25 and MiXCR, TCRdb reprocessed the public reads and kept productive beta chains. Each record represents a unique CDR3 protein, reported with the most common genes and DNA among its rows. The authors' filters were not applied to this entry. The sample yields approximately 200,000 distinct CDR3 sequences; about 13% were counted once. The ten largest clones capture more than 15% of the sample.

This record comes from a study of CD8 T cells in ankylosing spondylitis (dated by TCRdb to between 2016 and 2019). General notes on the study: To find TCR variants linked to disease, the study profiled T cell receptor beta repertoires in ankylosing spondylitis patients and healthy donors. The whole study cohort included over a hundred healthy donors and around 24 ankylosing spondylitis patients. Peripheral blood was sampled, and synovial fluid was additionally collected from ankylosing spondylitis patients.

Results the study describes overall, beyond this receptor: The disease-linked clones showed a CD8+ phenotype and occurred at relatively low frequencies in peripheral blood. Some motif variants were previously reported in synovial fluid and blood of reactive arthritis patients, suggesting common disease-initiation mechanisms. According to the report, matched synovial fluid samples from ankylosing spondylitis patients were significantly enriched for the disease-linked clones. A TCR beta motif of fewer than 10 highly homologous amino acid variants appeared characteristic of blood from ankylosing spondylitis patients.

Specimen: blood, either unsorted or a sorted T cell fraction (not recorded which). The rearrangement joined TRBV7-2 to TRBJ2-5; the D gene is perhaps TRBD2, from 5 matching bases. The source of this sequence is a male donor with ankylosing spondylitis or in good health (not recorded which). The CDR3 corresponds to CASSLDPRLYQETQYF. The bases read TGTGCCAGCAGCTTAGACCCCCGACTATACCAAGAGACCCAGTACTTC.